This TCR beta chain comes out of a study of cytomegalovirus exposure and HLA in healthy donors (dated 2017 in TCRdb). Regarding the research as a whole: In an earlier analysis of under 750 of the donors, about 270 Gb of sequence data and some 120 million unique TCR beta sequences from roughly 180 million T cells were reported. An early release covering about 600 HLA-typed donors comprised about 300 gigabases of sequencing data and 85 million to 100 million unique TCR sequences. The genetic ancestry cluster associated with self-reported Caucasian donors included over 80% of the roughly 400 genotyped donors. The aim of the study was to test whether cataloging public T cell receptors could identify signatures of past pathogen exposure. The study used immunosequencing to profile the T cell repertoires of approximately 690 subjects and linked those repertoires to cytomegalovirus serostatus. Along with the roughly 670-subject first cohort, a separate validation cohort of over a hundred different subjects was used. To predict cytomegalovirus infection status, the study combined high-throughput TCR immunosequencing, statistical association of individual TCRs with disease status, and machine learning. A later analysis re-analyzed previously published TCR beta repertoires from 650 to 800 donors and added high-resolution HLA genotyping to study TCR occurrence patterns. The later analysis used no new phenotypic data to find candidate immune exposures, relying instead on TCR beta sequences and their occurrence across donors. An earlier analysis of 500 to 650 of the donors applied high-throughput TCR beta sequencing to assess whether each TCR beta V gene segment acted as functional or pseudogenic. Donor age, sex, ethnicity and CMV serostatus were collected together with the repertoire data. A later genetic analysis used genome-wide SNP genotypes for about 65% of the roughly 700 donors, treating that subset as a discovery cohort. Every discovery cohort repertoire had been produced on one sequencing platform. Both class I and class II loci were covered by HLA typing, at four-digit resolution. The number of donors typed differed by locus, with about 629-630 for A, B, C, DRB1 and DQB1, more than 500 for DQA1, some 570 for DPA1, and around 430 for DPB1. Roughly five DR-DQ haplotypes were handled as single units for association and clustering because linkage in the cohort was strong. Across under 500 genotyped donors of the cohort, an average of roughly 250,000 unique TCR beta nucleotide sequences per donor were sequenced, and approximately 19% of those sequences were non-productive.

Concerning this clone itself: Its antigen specificity is not known. Base-call qualities are not available, and no considerably larger clone is one nucleotide away.

The cohort consisted of some 670 healthy bone marrow donors. At the time of sampling, all cohort members were nominally healthy, though unrecorded immune exposures were likely present. The donor was CMV seronegative and was included in the group of around 320 seronegative cohort members. A peripheral blood sample was collected from each donor, and TCR beta sequencing was performed on peripheral blood mononuclear cells. The Qiagen DNeasy Blood Extraction Kit was used to extract genomic DNA from the blood cell samples. Including the terminal cysteine and phenylalanine, the CDR3 comprises 17 residues. Only the CDR3 portion is preserved as DNA: 51 bases, with reading frame beginning at the first base. V is cut by 5 bases and J by 10 bases, and the space between the germline ends is 24 bases. According to the germline V gene, CDR1 reads ENHRY and CDR2 reads SYGVKD. Library construction relied on the immunoSEQ multiplex PCR assay. For the multiplex PCR, a mixture combining 60 forward primers for TCR Vbeta segments and 13 reverse primers for TCR Jbeta segments was used. A multiplex PCR assay on genomic DNA amplified the CDR3 region of rearranged TCR beta genes. On the Illumina HiSeq System, the amplified TCR beta libraries were sequenced as 87-base-pair reads. On the study's bioinformatics: A later analysis tallied around 87 million unique TCR beta chains across the 700 or so repertoires, and about 12 million of those chains were shared by two or more donors. Raw reads were error-corrected and collapsed into unique sequences with a nearest-neighbor algorithm that merged closely related sequences to remove PCR and sequencing errors. To assign V, D and J gene segments, CDR3 sequences were aligned to IMGT reference sequences. For a sequence to be retained, at least a six-nucleotide match to both a V gene segment and a J gene segment was required. A rearrangement counted as productive if the CDR3 had no stop codons and remained in frame with V and J, and every other rearrangement counted as non-productive. Following IMGT convention, CDR3 was defined as the stretch from the second conserved V-encoded cysteine to the conserved J-encoded phenylalanine. In an earlier analysis of around 570 of the donors, sequences lacking an unambiguous match to a single V gene segment were excluded. An earlier analysis of fewer than 650 of the donors classified V segments as functional when productive rearrangements were above 56.7% and as segregating when the standard deviation between donors was above 5%. A statistical classification framework was built to diagnose cytomegalovirus status from the catalog of TCR beta chain sequences. In a later analysis, V and J genes were assigned by comparing TCR nucleotide sequences against IMGT/GENE-DB human TR gene sequences. In a later analysis, CDR3 sequences and most-parsimonious VDJ recombination scenarios were assigned using the TCRdist pipeline. In a later analysis, every TCR beta chain was defined by the combination of its CDR3 amino acid sequence and its V-gene family, and reads without a unique V-gene family were dropped. In a later analysis, a few hundred highly shared, low-generation-probability nucleotide sequences were removed to address suspected cross-contamination and a sequencing artifact. In a later analysis, a clonal expansion index was calculated for each public chain from normalized within-repertoire ranks of inferred template counts. In a later analysis, generation probabilities were computed with a VDJ recombination model fitted to out-of-frame rearrangements, and the resulting probabilities were checked against IGoR. In a later analysis, TCR-TCR, TCR-HLA and TCR-CMV co-occurrence was scored with hypergeometric tests, and a repertoire-size bias correction was applied to TCR pairs. To estimate false discovery rates, a later analysis permuted the HLA or CMV assignments 20 times. A later analysis grouped co-occurring TCRs with DBSCAN, adding TCRdist sequence similarity when clustering within HLA-allele-positive subsets. Repertoires with fewer than 30,000 or more than 120,000 public chains were left out of co-occurrence clustering, as were about 5 repertoires with anomalous nucleotide sharing. TCRdb stores this immuneACCESS table with in-frame sequences only. Part of the clones is absent; in the studies checked, under half of the shortfall reflects unresolved V genes, and no reason is known for the rest. D and trimming were read from the DNA, whereas the V and J calls and clone size are those reported in that table. The table for this sample lists approximately 140,000 clones; around 86% of them were counted only once. The ten largest clones represent about 0.75% of the sample.

Study-level results and caveats: The study gave a list of roughly 150 TCR beta chains associated with cytomegalovirus. Correlated functional status among segregating V segments might reflect linkage disequilibrium, but an unknown experimental factor could not be ruled out. Because counts were too low, about 15 rarely observed V segments, including chromosome 9 orphons, were left out of the earlier analysis of roughly 600 of the donors. A cluster of highly shared sequence variants was judged likely to be a technical artifact of the sequencing pipeline. At a false discovery rate of 0.05, a later analysis linked approximately 18,000 TCR beta sequences to specific HLA alleles. In a later analysis, TCR association rates were found to vary across HLA loci, with the most associated TCRs seen for DRB1 alleles and the fewest for HLA-C alleles. According to a later genetic analysis, donors in an Asian-associated ancestry cluster had fewer N-insertions in productive TCRs than the approximately 650-donor mean. In a later genetic analysis, a missense DCLRE1C variant was associated with V-gene and J-gene trimming of TCR beta chains, and the association was replicated in an independent cohort. In a later analysis, HLA-associated TCR beta chains were found to be more clonally expanded and to have lower generation probabilities than equally common non-associated chains. CMV serostatus was the only immune exposure information available for the cohort. Some IMGT-functional V segments, including TRBV6-2 and TRBV6-3, could not be told apart with the 87-base-pair reads, so those segments were excluded. Most TCR sequences were seen in very few donors, while some public TCRs were found in many individuals. Roughly uniform sequencing depth across donors was assumed in presence/absence analyses, although this assumption may not hold. A later analysis found that most CMV-associated TCR beta chains appeared HLA-restricted, with HLA associations seemingly driven largely by CMV exposure. HLA typing was unavailable for some donors at each locus, so association tests used only the typed subset. In this cohort, only TCR beta chains were sequenced, and detectable features were limited by the absence of alpha or paired-chain data. In a later analysis, several top co-occurrence clusters were reported to appear linked to parvovirus B19, influenza, CMV and Epstein-Barr virus. A further reported finding was that TCR beta sequences accurately predicted the HLA-A and HLA-B alleles for most subjects in the first cohort. According to the authors, the approach could potentially be generalized to other disease states and immunological phenotypes. In vitro tests confirmed that a few of the cytomegalovirus-associated TCR beta chains recognize cytomegalovirus antigens. In both the original and validation cohorts, the classifier was reported to diagnose cytomegalovirus status with high specificity and sensitivity. An earlier analysis of approximately 530 of the donors showed that most TCR beta V segments appeared in productive rearrangements either about 87% or about 30% of the time, which broadly matched IMGT annotations. Assigning TCR associations to individual alleles was difficult when HLA alleles, especially DR and DQ, strongly co-occurred.

This receptor chain uses TRBV10-3 and TRBJ1-6; a weak D assignment points to TRBD1 (6 bases agree). This TCR was recovered from a man younger than 35 in good health and CMV-seronegative. The sequenced material came from PBMCs. The nucleotides are TGTGCCATCAGTTCCCCGCGTGCGGAAGACAGGCACTCACCCCTCCACTTT. It encodes CAISSPRAEDRHSPLHF.